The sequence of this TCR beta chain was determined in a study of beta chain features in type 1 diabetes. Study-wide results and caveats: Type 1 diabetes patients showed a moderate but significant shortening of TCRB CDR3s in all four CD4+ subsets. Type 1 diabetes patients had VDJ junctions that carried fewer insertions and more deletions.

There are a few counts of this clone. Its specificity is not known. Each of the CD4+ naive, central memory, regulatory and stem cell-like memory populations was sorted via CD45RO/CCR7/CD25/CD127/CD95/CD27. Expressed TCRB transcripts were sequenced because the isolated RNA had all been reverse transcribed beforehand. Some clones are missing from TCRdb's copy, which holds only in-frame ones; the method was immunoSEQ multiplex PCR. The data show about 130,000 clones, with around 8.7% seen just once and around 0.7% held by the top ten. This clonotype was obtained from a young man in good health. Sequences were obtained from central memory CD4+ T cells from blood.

As DNA, the CDR3 is TGCGCCAGCAGCTTAACTATACTAAGAGGCACTGAAGCTTTCTTT. Translating gives CASSLTILRGTEAFF. The V and J genes are TRBV5-1 and TRBJ1-1; no reliable D call. The germline V gene has CDR1 SGHRS and CDR2 YFSETQ. This CDR3 spans 15 amino acids. The V end lost 2 bases, the J end lost 4 bases, and 15 bases lay between the germline ends.